Described below is a single T cell receptor (beta chain) sequence and its context. The target antigen is unknown. The data were produced by immunoSEQ multiplex PCR, yet TCRdb's version contains in-frame clones alone and is incomplete. This table has hundreds of thousands of clones, around 73% appearing once. The entry originates in a study of shared clonotypes between healthy human individuals. The study's findings and limits: Naive subsets tended to show greater estimated richness than memory subsets.

CDR1 is SGHRS, CDR2 YFSETQ, per germline. Trimming shortened V by 2 bases and J by 0 bases, and 14 bases separated the two germline ends. The CDR3 is 16 amino acids. The sample taken for sequencing was memory CD4+ T cells sorted from blood. The sample's subset: CD45RA-negative fraction. The V gene is TRBV5-1, the J gene TRBJ1-1, with D possibly TRBD1 on 5 matching bases. The clonotype was recovered from a woman aged 25 to 45 in good health. CDR3 nucleotide sequence: TGCGCCAGCAGCTTATGGGCTGGGGGTCTGAACACTGAAGCTTTCTTT. It translates to CASSLWAGGLNTEAFF.